Sequencing of this TCR beta chain was carried out in a study of cytomegalovirus exposure and HLA in healthy donors. Study findings and constraints: About 87% or about 30% of the time was how often most TCR beta V segments were productive, according to an earlier analysis. Both high specificity and high sensitivity reportedly marked the classifier's diagnosis of cytomegalovirus status.

Unrecorded immune exposure was likely among donors, who were nominally healthy when sampled. The PCR employed 60 Vbeta primers together with 13 Jbeta primers. The data were produced by immunoSEQ multiplex PCR, yet TCRdb's version contains in-frame clones alone and is incomplete. Among 65,000 or so clones listed, approximately 80% were seen once. V was pared by 0 bases and J by 2 bases, with 8 bases between. The CDR3 is 15 residues long. Germline-derived CDR1 and CDR2 are LNHDA and SQIVND (reference sequence). In the case of this clone: Its antigen is not identified. Other DNA sequences in the sample encode the same CDR3.

This sequence originates from a woman aged 40 to 49 in good health and CMV-seropositive. Sequenced material: PBMCs. This chain joins TRBV19 and TRBJ1-3, with TRBD1 as a possible D gene (6 bases). CDR3 sequence (DNA): TGTGCCAGTAGTATAGACAGGGGACCTGGAAACACCATATATTTT. Its translation: CASSIDRGPGNTIYF. Full variable domain (outside the CDR3, taken from reference TRBV19 and TRBJ1-3): DGGITQSPKYLFRKEGQNVTLSCEQNLNHDAMYWYRQDPGQGLRLIYYSQIVNDFQKGDIAEGYSVSREKKESFPLTVTSAQKNPTAFYLCASSIDRGPGNTIYFGEGSWLTVV.